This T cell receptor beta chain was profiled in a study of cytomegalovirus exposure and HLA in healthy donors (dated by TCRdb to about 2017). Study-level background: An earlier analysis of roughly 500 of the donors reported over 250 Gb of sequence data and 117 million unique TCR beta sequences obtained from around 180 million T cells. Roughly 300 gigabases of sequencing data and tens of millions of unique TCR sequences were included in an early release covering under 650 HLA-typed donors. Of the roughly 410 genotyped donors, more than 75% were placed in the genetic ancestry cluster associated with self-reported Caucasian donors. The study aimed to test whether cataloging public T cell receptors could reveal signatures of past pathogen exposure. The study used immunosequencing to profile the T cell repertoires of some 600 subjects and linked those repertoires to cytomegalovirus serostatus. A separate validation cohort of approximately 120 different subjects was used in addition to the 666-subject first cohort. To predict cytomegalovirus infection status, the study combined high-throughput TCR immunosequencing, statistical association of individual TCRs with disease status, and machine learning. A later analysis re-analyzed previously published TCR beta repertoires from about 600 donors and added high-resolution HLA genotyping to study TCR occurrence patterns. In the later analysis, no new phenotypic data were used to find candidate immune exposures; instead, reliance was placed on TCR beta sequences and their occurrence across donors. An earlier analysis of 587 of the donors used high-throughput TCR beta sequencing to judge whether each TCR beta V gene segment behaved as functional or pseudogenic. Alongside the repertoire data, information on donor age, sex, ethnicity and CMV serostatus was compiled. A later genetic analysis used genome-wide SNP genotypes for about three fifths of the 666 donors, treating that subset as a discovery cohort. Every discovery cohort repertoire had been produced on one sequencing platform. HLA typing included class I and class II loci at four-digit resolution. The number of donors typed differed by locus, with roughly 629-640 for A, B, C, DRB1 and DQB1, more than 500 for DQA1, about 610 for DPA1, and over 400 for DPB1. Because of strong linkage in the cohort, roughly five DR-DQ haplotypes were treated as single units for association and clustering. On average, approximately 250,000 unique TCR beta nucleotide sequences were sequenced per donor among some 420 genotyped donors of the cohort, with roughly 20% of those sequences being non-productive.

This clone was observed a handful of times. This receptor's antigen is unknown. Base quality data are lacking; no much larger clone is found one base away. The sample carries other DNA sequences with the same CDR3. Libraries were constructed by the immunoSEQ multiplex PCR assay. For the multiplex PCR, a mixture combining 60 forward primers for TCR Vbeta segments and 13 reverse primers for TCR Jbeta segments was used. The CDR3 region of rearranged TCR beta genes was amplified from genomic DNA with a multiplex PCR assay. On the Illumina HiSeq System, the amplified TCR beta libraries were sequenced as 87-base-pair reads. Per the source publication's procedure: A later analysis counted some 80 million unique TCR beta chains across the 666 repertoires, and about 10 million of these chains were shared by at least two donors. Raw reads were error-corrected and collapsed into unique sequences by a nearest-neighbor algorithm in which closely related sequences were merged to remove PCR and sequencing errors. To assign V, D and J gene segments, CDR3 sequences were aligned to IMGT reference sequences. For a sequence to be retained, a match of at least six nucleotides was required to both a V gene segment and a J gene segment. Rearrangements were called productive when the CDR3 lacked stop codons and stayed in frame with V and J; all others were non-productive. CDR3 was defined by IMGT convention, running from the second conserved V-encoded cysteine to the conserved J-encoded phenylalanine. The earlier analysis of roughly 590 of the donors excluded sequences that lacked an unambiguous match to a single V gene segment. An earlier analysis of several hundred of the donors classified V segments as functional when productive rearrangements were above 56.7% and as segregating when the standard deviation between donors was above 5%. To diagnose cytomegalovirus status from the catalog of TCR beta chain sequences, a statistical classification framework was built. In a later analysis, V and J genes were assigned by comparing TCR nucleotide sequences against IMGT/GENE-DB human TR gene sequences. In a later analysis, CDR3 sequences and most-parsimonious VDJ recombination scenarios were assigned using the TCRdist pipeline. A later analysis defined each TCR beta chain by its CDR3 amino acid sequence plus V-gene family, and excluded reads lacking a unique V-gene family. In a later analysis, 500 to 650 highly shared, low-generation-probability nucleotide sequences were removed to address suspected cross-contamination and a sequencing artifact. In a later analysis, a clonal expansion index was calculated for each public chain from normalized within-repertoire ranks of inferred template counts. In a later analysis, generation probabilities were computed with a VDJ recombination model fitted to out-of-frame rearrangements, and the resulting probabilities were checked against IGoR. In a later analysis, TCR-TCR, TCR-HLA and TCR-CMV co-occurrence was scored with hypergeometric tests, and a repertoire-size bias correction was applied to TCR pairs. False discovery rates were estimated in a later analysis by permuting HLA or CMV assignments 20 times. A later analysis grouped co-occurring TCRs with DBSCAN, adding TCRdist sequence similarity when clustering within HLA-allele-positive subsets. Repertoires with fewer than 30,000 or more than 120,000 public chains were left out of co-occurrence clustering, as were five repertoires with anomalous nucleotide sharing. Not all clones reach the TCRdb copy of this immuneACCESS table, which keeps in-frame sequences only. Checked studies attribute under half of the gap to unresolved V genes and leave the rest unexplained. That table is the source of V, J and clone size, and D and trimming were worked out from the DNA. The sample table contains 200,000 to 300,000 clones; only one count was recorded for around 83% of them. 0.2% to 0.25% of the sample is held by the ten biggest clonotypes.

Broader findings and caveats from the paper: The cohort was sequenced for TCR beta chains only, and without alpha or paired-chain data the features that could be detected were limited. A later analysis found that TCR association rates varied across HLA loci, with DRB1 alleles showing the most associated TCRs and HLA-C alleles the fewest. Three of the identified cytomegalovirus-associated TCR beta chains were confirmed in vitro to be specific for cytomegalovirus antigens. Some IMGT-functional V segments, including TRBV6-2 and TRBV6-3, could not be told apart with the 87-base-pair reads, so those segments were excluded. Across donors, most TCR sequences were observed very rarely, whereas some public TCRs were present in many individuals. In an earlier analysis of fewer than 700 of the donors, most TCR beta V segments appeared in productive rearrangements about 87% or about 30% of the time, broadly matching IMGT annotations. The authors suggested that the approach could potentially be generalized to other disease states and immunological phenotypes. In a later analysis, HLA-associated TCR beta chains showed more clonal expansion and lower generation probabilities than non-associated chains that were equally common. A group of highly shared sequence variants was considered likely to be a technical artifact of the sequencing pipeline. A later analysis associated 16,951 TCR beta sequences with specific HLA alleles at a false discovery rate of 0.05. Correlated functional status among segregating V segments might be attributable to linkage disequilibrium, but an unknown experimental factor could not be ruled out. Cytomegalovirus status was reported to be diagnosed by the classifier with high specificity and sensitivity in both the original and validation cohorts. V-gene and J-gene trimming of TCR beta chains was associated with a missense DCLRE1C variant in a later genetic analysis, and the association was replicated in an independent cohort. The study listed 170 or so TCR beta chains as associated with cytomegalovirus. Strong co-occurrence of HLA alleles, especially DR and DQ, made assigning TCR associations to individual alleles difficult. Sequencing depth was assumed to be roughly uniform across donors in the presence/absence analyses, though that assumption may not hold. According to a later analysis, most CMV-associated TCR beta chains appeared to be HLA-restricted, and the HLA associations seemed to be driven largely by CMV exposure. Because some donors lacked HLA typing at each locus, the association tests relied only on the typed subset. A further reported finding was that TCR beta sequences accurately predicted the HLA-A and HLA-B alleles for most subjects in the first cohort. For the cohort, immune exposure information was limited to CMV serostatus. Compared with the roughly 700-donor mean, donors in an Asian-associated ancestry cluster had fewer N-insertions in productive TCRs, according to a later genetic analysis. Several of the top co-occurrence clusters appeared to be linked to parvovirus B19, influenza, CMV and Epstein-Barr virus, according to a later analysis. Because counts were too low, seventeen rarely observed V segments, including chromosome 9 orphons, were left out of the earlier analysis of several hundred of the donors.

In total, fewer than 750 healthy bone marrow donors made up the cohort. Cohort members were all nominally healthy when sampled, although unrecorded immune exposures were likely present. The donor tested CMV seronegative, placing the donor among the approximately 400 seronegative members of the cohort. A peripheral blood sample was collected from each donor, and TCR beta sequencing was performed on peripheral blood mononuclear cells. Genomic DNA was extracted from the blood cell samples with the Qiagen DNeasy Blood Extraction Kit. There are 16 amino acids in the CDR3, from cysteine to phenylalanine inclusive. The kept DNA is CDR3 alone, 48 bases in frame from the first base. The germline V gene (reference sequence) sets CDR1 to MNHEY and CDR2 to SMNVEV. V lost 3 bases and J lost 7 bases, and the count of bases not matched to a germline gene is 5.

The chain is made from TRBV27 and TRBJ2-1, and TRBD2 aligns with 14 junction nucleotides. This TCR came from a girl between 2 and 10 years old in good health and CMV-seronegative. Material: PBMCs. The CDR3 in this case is CASSFRLAGGPNEQFF. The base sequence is TGTGCCAGCAGTTTCAGACTAGCGGGAGGGCCTAATGAGCAGTTCTTC.